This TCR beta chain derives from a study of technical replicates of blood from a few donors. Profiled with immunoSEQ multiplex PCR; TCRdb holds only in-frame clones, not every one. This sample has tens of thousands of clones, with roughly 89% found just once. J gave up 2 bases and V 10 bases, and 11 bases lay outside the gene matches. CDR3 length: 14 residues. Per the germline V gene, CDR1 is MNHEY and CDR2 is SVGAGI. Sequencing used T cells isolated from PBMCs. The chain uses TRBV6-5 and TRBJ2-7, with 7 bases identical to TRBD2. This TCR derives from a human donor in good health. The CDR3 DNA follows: TGTGCCACGGGGACGAGCGGGGTCGCCTACGAGCAGTACTTC. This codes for CATGTSGVAYEQYF.